This entry is about one T cell receptor beta chain. This entry is derived from a study of blood T cell repertoires in COVID-19. Background on the study: Acute and convalescent COVID-19 samples came from the United States, Italy and Spain.

Method: immunoSEQ multiplex PCR; TCRdb's copy keeps in-frame clones and lacks some. The top ten clones hold 6.8% of a sample with roughly 220,000 clones, around 84% of them seen once. The V segment lost 2 bases and the J segment 6 bases; nucleotides outside the gene matches: 3. CDR3 length: 13 residues. Germline CDR1 is ENHRY and CDR2 is SYGVKD. Sequencing used PBMCs or T cells enriched from blood (not recorded which). The source of this sequence is a woman in her 40s who had recovered from COVID-19. The chain recombines TRBV10-3 with TRBJ1-2, with 7 bases that match TRBD1. The CDR3, as DNA: TGTGCCATCAGTGAGCCTACAGGGGATGGCTACACCTTC. It encodes CAISEPTGDGYTF.